Listed here are 23 T cell receptor beta chains from one sample, sequenced in a study of T cells after yellow fever vaccination. Using its own MiXCR run on the 5' RACE reads, TCRdb lists one record per CDR3 protein. In the table there are approximately 85,000 distinct CDR3 sequences, 13% of which are singletons. The material sequenced was CD8+ T cells not binding an NS4B(214-222) dextramer, sorted from PBMCs, taken roughly 20 days after the first yellow fever vaccination. The receptors were sampled from a man aged 18 to 30 who received the YFV17D yellow fever vaccine.

The chain carries TRBV2 and TRBJ2-7; D not certain. CDR3 size: 15 residues. CDR1 SNHLY and CDR2 FYNNEI come from the germline V gene. V was cut by 6 bases and J by 7 bases, with 22 bases left in between. CDR3 residues: CASSRESMTASEQYF. Here the CDR3 DNA reads TGTGCCAGCAGCCGAGAAAGTATGACGGCCTCTGAGCAGTACTTC.

The rearrangement links TRBV27 to TRBJ1-1; D not certain. Trimming pared 6 bases from V and 4 bases from J, leaving 15 bases between. The CDR3 is 14 amino acids. The V gene's germline CDR1 is MNHEY and CDR2 SMNVEV (reference sequence). This chain's CDR3 is CASSPGVPSTEAFF. CDR3 bases: TGTGCCAGCAGCCCTGGGGTACCTTCCACTGAAGCTTTCTTT.

J is TRBJ2-7 and V is TRBV5-1, with D unresolved. CDR3 size: 15 residues. The V gene's germline CDR1 is SGHRS and CDR2 YFSETQ. V shed 4 bases and J shed 0 bases, with 14 bases lying between them. DNA for the CDR3: TGCGCCAGCAGCATCGGGCCAGCTGGCTCCTACGAGCAGTACGTC. Translating gives CASSIGPAGSYEQYV.

This clonotype was picked up a small number of times. The chain is built from TRBV6-5 and TRBJ2-1; the D is unclear. Trimming took 7 bases from V and 8 from J, leaving 9 bases between them. The CDR3 covers 11 residues. Germline CDR1 is MNHEY and CDR2 is SVGAGI. CDR3 amino acids: CASTARYEQFF. In nucleotides, the CDR3 is TGTGCCAGCACCGCCCGGTATGAGCAGTTCTTC.

In its sample, this clonotype was seen once. The V and J genes are TRBV29-1 and TRBJ2-2, with D perhaps assigned TRBD1 or TRBD2 (6 bases each). The CDR3 runs to 13 residues. In germline, CDR1 is SQVTM, CDR2 ANQGSEA. CDR3 amino acids: CTTRGADTGELFF. CDR3 DNA: TGCACCACGAGGGGGGCAGACACCGGGGAGCTGTTTTTT.

The chain combines TRBV4-3 with TRBJ2-2; 14 nucleotides line up with TRBD2. The CDR3 consists of 19 residues. V lost 0 bases to trimming and J lost 5 bases; unmatched junction nucleotides: 8. CDR1 is LGHNA and CDR2 is YSLEER in the germline V gene. The CDR3 bases are TGCGCCAGCAGCCAAGAGACTAGCGGGGGGGCCGTTAGGACCGGGGAGCTGTTTTTT. It codes for CASSQETSGGAVRTGELFF.

The chain combines TRBV5-6 with TRBJ1-1; perhaps TRBD1 as D (5 bases). Germline V gene lookup returns CDR1 SGHDT and CDR2 YYEEEE. The V gene lost 3 bases and the J gene lost 3 bases, with 15 bases spanning the gap. The CDR3 runs 15 residues. The CDR3 nucleotides read TGTGCCAGCAGCTACGGTATGGGGGAGGACACTGAAGCTTTCTTT. This encodes CASSYGMGEDTEAFF.

The chain joins TRBV23-1 to TRBJ2-7; D tentatively reads TRBD1 or TRBD2 (5 bases each). TRBV23-1 is assigned to the ORF class and has an uncertain function. V was shortened by 6 bases and J by 4 bases, with 16 bases between the two germline ends. CDR3 size: 14 residues. Here the CDR3 DNA reads TGCGCCAGCAGAAGATTCCCGGGACGTTACGAGCAGTACGTC. It encodes CASRRFPGRYEQYV.

There are a few counts of this clonotype. V gene TRBV5-1 combines with J gene TRBJ1-1; D may be TRBD1 (5 bases). The CDR3 has 14 residues. Looked up from germline, CDR1 is SGHRS and CDR2 is YFSETQ. Trimming took off 1 base at V and 1 base at J, with 8 bases between the two ends. The CDR3 region is CASSLRGENTEAFF. CDR3 sequence (DNA): TGCGCCAGCAGCTTGCGGGGGGAGAACACTGAAGCTTTCTTT.

The rearrangement links TRBV12-3 or TRBV12-4 to TRBJ1-2; possibly TRBD1 for D (5 bases). The CDR3 sequence is 12 residues long. V was shortened by 3 bases and J by 8 bases, with 10 bases between the two germline ends. The CDR3 DNA reads as TGTGCCAGCAGTTTGGGGGTCGGGGGCTACACCTTC. Amino acids: CASSLGVGGYTF.

The chain employs TRBV5-1 and TRBJ2-7; 13 bases match TRBD2. CDR3 length equals 15 residues. Germline loops: CDR1 SGHRS, CDR2 YFSETQ. The junction had 3 bases not matched to a gene; V was cut back by 4 bases and J by 2 bases. DNA for the CDR3: TGCGCCAGCAGCCCCACTAGCGGGGGGGCCTACGAGCAGTACTTC. Translation gives CASSPTSGGAYEQYF.

The V call is TRBV27, the J call TRBJ1-2; maybe TRBD1 (6 bases). This CDR3 has 16 amino acids. CDR1 MNHEY and CDR2 SMNVEV come from the germline V gene (reference sequence). The ends were cut back, 3 bases at V and 1 base at J, with 15 bases in the middle. The CDR3 nucleotides read TGTGCCAGCAGTTTCTCAGGACAGACCTTTAACTATGGCTACACCTTC. Amino acid sequence: CASSFSGQTFNYGYTF.

The chain carries TRBV5-5 and TRBJ2-5; the D gene is possibly TRBD1 (5 bases). CDR3 size: 16 residues. The germline V gene encodes CDR1 SGHKS and CDR2 YYEKEE (reference sequence). V shed 0 bases and J shed 0 bases, with 12 bases lying between them. The CDR3 spells CASSLVTAGYQETQYF. The CDR3 bases are TGTGCCAGCAGCTTGGTGACGGCAGGGTACCAAGAGACCCAGTACTTC.

V usage is TRBV5-5 and J usage is TRBJ2-2, with 9 bases matching TRBD2. V shed 2 bases and J 7 bases; nucleotides not matched to a gene: 12. Germline V gives CDR1 SGHKS, CDR2 YYEKEE (reference sequence). The CDR3 is made up of 17 amino acids. CDR3 nucleotide sequence: TGTGCCAGCAGCTTCGGCGTGGCGGGGGGGCCCCACGGGGAGCTGTTTTTT. Protein product: CASSFGVAGGPHGELFF.

The rearrangement links TRBV6-6 to TRBJ2-5; the D is unclear. The CDR3 length is 10 residues. Trimming removed 8 bases from V and 7 bases from J, with 8 bases in between. Per germline, CDR1 MNHNY and CDR2 SVGAGI (reference sequence). DNA of the CDR3: TGTGCCAGCCGCCGTGGGACCCAGTACTTC. This sequence encodes CASRRGTQYF.

This clonotype was recorded a few times. This rearrangement joins TRBV7-9 to TRBJ2-5; 7 positions match TRBD1. Losses at the gene ends were 5 bases for V and 1 base for J; bases not matched to a gene: 13. The CDR3 covers 17 residues. CDR1 and CDR2 from the germline V gene are SEHNR and FQNEAQ (reference sequence). As DNA, the CDR3 is TGTGCCAGCAGCCCCCCCGATCCAGGGGGAACCCAAGAGACCCAGTACTTC. Its protein product is CASSPPDPGGTQETQYF.

This chain links TRBV7-3 with TRBJ2-2; 12 positions agree with TRBD2. The CDR3 has 18 residues. The V and J ends lost 3 bases and 1 base, in that order; junction bases with no gene match: 6. Germline V CDR1 and CDR2: SGHTA, FQGTGA. CDR3 region: CASSLGLAGYLNTGELFF. In nucleotides, the CDR3 is TGTGCCAGCAGCTTGGGACTAGCGGGCTATCTGAACACCGGGGAGCTGTTTTTT. The complete variable domain, with remaining parts taken from reference TRBV7-3 and TRBJ2-2, reads GAGVSQTPSNKVTEKGKYVELRCDPISGHTALYWYRQSLGQGPEFLIYFQGTGAADDSGLPNDRFFAVRPEGSVSTLKIQRTERGDSAVYLCASSLGLAGYLNTGELFFGEGSRLTVL.

The sample holds a few counts of this clonotype. The DNA of the CDR3 is TGTGCCAGCAGCCAAGTTCACGGCGTCTCCTACAATGAGCAGTTCTTC. Translating it yields CASSQVHGVSYNEQFF. V and J are TRBV14 and TRBJ2-1; the D is unclear. The germline CDR1 and CDR2 sequences are SGHDN and FVKESK. This CDR3 region has 16 residues. The V end lost 1 base, the J end lost 0 bases, and 10 bases lay between the germline ends.

The V gene is TRBV20-1, the J gene TRBJ2-7; TRBD1 matches at 7 bases. Germline V gene data show CDR1 as DFQATT and CDR2 as SNEGSKA (reference sequence). The CDR3 extends over 12 amino acids. V dropped 7 bases and J dropped 2; count of bases not matched to a gene: 5. CDR3 DNA: TGCAGTGTAAGGGGGCCGGCCTACGAGCAGTACTTC. Its translation: CSVRGPAYEQYF.

A few counts support this clonotype. V gene TRBV11-2 combines with J gene TRBJ1-1; D might be TRBD1 (5 bases). CDR1 SGHAT and CDR2 FQNNGV come from the germline V gene. The germline V and J ends were trimmed by 5 bases and 4 bases, with 17 bases remaining between them. The CDR3 has 15 amino acids. CDR3 loop: CASSLAWGFGTEAFF. The DNA of the CDR3 is TGTGCCAGCAGCCTAGCATGGGGGTTCGGCACTGAAGCTTTCTTT. Combining the CDR3 with reference TRBV11-2 and TRBJ1-1 gives the whole variable domain EAGVAQSPRYKIIEKRQSVAFWCNPISGHATLYWYQQILGQGPKLLIQFQNNGVVDDSQLPKDRFSAERLKGVDSTLKIQPAKLEDSAVYLCASSLAWGFGTEAFFGQGTRLTVV.

As for this clonotype: The junction shows a germline mismatch at one end, possibly a read error. This chain uses TRBV5-6 with TRBJ1-1; D is ambiguous. This CDR3 is 13 amino acids long. The germline CDR1 and CDR2 sequences are SGHDT and YYEEEE. The CDR3 reads CASSPTGNPEAFF. Written as DNA, the CDR3 is TGTGCCAGCAGCCCTACTGGGAACCCTGAAGCTTTCTTT.

The chain carries TRBV7-6 and TRBJ2-1; unclear D gene. CDR3 length: 16 residues. V was trimmed by 3 bases and J by 3 bases, leaving 15 bases between them. Germline values: CDR1 SGHVS, CDR2 FNYEAQ. The CDR3 DNA sequence: TGTGCCAGCAGCTTTGGCGCACAGCCTTACTACAATGAGCAGTTCTTC. This encodes CASSFGAQPYYNEQFF.

This clonotype has just a few counts. The genes are TRBV7-8 and TRBJ2-1; no firm D call. The V gene lost 3 bases and the J gene lost 5 bases, with 5 bases spanning the gap. The CDR3 has 12 amino acids. Per the germline V gene, CDR1 is SGHVS and CDR2 is FQNEAQ. This chain's CDR3 is CASSLVDNEQFF. The CDR3 DNA reads as TGTGCCAGCAGCTTGGTTGACAATGAGCAGTTCTTC.